The 13 T cell receptor beta chains listed next were all sequenced from one sample in a study of blood T cell repertoires in COVID-19. Sequencing was performed with immunoSEQ multiplex PCR; in TCRdb, only in-frame clones are kept and a portion is missing. The repertoire holds approximately 150,000 clones, with roughly 87% as singletons. Sample: PBMCs or T cells enriched from blood (not recorded which). These receptors all stem from a human donor with acute COVID-19. The donor label of this sample is uncertain.

In this sample, this clone turned up a few times. The chain recombines TRBV9 with TRBJ1-2; D is possibly TRBD1 (6 bases). The germline V gene encodes CDR1 SGDLS and CDR2 YYNGEE. This CDR3 is 16 amino acids long. Deletions cut 6 bases from V and 4 bases from J, with 22 bases between. The CDR3 sequence: CASNPGGGRPVYGYTF. CDR3 nucleotide sequence: TGTGCCAGCAACCCGGGCGGGGGGCGCCCGGTCTATGGCTACACCTTC. The entire variable domain, with the rest obtained from reference TRBV9 and TRBJ1-2, is as follows: DSGVTQTPKHLITATGQRVTLRCSPRSGDLSVYWYQQSLDQGLQFLIQYYNGEERAKGNILERFSAQQFPDLHSELNLSSLELGDSALYFCASNPGGGRPVYGYTFGSGTRLTVV.

The V gene is TRBV3-1 (or the pseudogene TRBV3-2), the J gene TRBJ2-3; 10 bases fit TRBD2. The CDR3 contains 19 residues. From germline, CDR1 is LGHDT and CDR2 YNNKEL (reference sequence). Germline trimming cut 1 base from V and 6 bases from J; bases unmatched to any gene: 16. CDR3 amino acids: CASSQVRGGGLAGVDTQYF. The CDR3 DNA sequence: TGTGCCAGCAGCCAAGTTCGTGGAGGAGGGCTAGCGGGGGTTGATACGCAGTATTTT.

The chain employs TRBV19 and TRBJ1-1; unclear D gene. CDR1 is LNHDA and CDR2 is SQIVND in the germline V gene (reference sequence). With 3 bases removed from V and 6 bases from J, the gap between germline ends came to 11 bases. The CDR3 loop spans 13 amino acids. The chain's CDR3 is CASSIGVGSEAFF. The CDR3 region has the DNA TGTGCCAGTAGTATCGGGGTTGGGTCTGAAGCTTTCTTT.

This clone was seen a single time. V usage is TRBV10-2 and J usage is TRBJ2-7; 7 bases match TRBD2. The CDR3 is made up of 13 amino acids. V trimming: 7 bases; J trimming: 4 bases; junction bases outside the gene matches: 7. Germline-derived CDR1 and CDR2 are WSHSY and SAAADI. The chain's CDR3 is CASMLASGYEQYF. The CDR3 DNA follows: TGCGCCAGCATGTTGGCTAGCGGATACGAGCAGTACTTC.

The chain has TRBV5-1 and TRBJ1-1; TRBD1 agrees at 7 bases. Trimming took 2 bases from V and 1 from J; bases not matched to a gene: 8. Germline V CDR1 and CDR2: SGHRS, YFSETQ. CDR3 length: 16 amino acids. Here the CDR3 reads CASSFPDRSPNTEAFF. CDR3 coding DNA: TGCGCCAGCAGCTTCCCGGACAGGTCCCCGAACACTGAAGCTTTCTTT.

The chain's CDR3 is CASSQLRQGMAPSYEQYF. The CDR3 DNA reads TGTGCCAGCAGCCAACTCCGACAGGGTATGGCCCCCTCCTACGAGCAGTACTTC. This sequence joins TRBV14 and TRBJ2-7; TRBD1 matches at 7 bases. The CDR3 has 18 residues. V dropped 2 bases and J dropped 0; count of bases not matched to a gene: 13. Germline V gives CDR1 SGHDN, CDR2 FVKESK.

V gene TRBV19 combines with J gene TRBJ1-2; 8 positions agree with TRBD1. The junction had 7 bases not matched to a gene; V was cut back by 6 bases and J by 4 bases. The CDR3 covers 14 residues. Germline CDR1 LNHDA, CDR2 SQIVND (reference sequence). The DNA for the CDR3 is TGTGCCAGTAGCTGGGACAGGTCGCGCTATGGCTACACCTTC. Translated: CASSWDRSRYGYTF. Complete variable domain (other parts from reference TRBV19 and TRBJ1-2): DGGITQSPKYLFRKEGQNVTLSCEQNLNHDAMYWYRQDPGQGLRLIYYSQIVNDFQKGDIAEGYSVSREKKESFPLTVTSAQKNPTAFYLCASSWDRSRYGYTFGSGTRLTVV.

The chain joins TRBV7-6 to TRBJ1-1; possible D gene TRBD1, 6 bases. The CDR3 has 13 amino acids. CDR1 is SGHVS and CDR2 is FNYEAQ in the germline V gene. V was clipped by 5 bases and J by 5 bases, with 12 bases between them. The CDR3 nucleotides read TGTGCCAGCAGCGAGGGGGTTTTGACTGAAGCTTTCTTT. Translated: CASSEGVLTEAFF.

This clone appeared a few times. The chain links TRBV6-4 to TRBJ1-4; 8 nucleotides align to TRBD1. With 5 bases clipped from V and 8 bases from J, the junction kept 7 bases outside the gene matches. CDR3 length: 14 amino acids. In germline, CDR1 is MRHNA, CDR2 SNTAGT. The chain's CDR3 is CASSKTGEAEKLFF. The CDR3, as DNA: TGTGCCAGCAGTAAGACAGGGGAGGCCGAAAAACTGTTTTTT.

V gene TRBV30 combines with J gene TRBJ1-1, with D perhaps matching TRBD1 (5 bases). Between the trimmed V and J ends, which lost 0 bases and 5 bases, there was a span of 10 bases. CDR1 is GTSNPN, CDR2 SVGIG, per germline (reference sequence). The CDR3 length is 13 residues. This CDR3 is CAWSVSRGTEAFF. In DNA, the CDR3 is TGTGCCTGGAGTGTATCGCGGGGGACTGAAGCTTTCTTT.

The V gene is TRBV5-6, the J gene TRBJ1-2, with D perhaps TRBD1 (6 bases). V was trimmed by 1 base and J by 4 bases, leaving 11 bases between them. The CDR3 sequence is 14 residues long. Germline CDR1 reads SGHDT; CDR2 reads YYEEEE. The CDR3 reads CASSLQTGTYGYTF. The CDR3 region has the DNA TGTGCCAGCAGCTTGCAGACAGGCACCTATGGCTACACCTTC.

The V call is TRBV18, the J call TRBJ1-5; 10 bases are a match to TRBD1. The CDR3 runs 15 residues. Germline V gives CDR1 KGHSH, CDR2 LQKENI. V trimming: 3 bases; J trimming: 5 bases; junction bases outside the gene matches: 4. This chain's CDR3 is CASSPTGTGDQPQHF. DNA for the CDR3: TGTGCCAGCTCACCCACAGGGACAGGGGATCAGCCCCAGCATTTT.

The chain has TRBV7-6 and TRBJ1-1, with D unresolved. The CDR3 totals 13 residues. CDR1 is SGHVS, CDR2 FNYEAQ, per germline. V gave up 5 bases and J gave up 5 bases, with 12 bases separating them. The CDR3 nucleotides read TGTGCCAGCAGCCCCATGGGGAGAACTGAAGCTTTCTTT. Its protein is CASSPMGRTEAFF. Supplemented by reference TRBV7-6 and TRBJ1-1, the full variable domain reads GAGVSQSPRYKVTKRGQDVALRCDPISGHVSLYWYRQALGQGPEFLTYFNYEAQQDKSGLPNDRFSAERPEGSISTLTIQRTEQRDSAMYRCASSPMGRTEAFFGQGTRLTVV.